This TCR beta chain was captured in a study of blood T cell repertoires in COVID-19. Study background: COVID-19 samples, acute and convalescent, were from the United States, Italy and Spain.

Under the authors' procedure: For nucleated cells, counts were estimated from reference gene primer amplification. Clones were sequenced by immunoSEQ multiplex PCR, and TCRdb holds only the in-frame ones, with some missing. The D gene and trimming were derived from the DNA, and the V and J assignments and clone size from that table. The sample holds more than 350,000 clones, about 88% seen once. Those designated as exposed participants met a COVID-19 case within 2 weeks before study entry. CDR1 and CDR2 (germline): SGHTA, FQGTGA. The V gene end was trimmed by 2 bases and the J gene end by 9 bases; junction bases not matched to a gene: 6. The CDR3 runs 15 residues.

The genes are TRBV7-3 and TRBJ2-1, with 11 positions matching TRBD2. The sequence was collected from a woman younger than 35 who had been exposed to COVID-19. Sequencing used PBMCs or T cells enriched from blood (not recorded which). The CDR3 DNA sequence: TGTGCCAGCAGCTTAGGGACTAGCGGTGGTAGTGAGCAGTTCTTC. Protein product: CASSLGTSGGSEQFF.